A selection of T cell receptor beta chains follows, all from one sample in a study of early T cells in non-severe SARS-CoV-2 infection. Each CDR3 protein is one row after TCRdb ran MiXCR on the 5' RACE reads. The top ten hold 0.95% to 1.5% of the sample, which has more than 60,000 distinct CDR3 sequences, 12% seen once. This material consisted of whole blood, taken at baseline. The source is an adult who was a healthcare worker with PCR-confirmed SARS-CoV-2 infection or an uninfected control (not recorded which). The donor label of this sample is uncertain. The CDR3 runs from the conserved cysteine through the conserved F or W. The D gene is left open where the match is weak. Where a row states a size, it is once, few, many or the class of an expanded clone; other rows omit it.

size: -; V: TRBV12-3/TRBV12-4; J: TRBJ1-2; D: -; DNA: TGTGCCAGCAGTTTTCGGGTTGACTATGGCTACACCTTC; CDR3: CASSFRVDYGYTF
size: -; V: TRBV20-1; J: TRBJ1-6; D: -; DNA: TGCAGTGCTCCGGACAGCCAGAATTCCAATTCACCCCTCCACTTT; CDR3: CSAPDSQNSNSPLHF
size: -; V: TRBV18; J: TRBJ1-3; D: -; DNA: TGTGCCAGCTCACCAGCGTCCCACTCTGGAAACACCATATATTTT; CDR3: CASSPASHSGNTIYF
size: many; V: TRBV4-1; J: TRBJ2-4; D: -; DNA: TGCGCCAGCAGCCGTGAGGGATTCGGGGCCAAAAACATTCAGTACTTC; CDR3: CASSREGFGAKNIQYF
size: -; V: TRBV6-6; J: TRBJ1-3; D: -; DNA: TGTGCCAGCAGTTTACATGGCTCTGGAAACACCATATATTTT; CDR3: CASSLHGSGNTIYF
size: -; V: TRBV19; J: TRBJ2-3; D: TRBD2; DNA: TGTGCCAGTAGTCCCCGATCATTCCTGACTAGCGGATTCTATACGCAGTATTTT; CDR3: CASSPRSFLTSGFYTQYF
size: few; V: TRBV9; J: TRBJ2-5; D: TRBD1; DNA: TGTGCCAGCAGCGTAGATGAGGGGGCTACAGAGACCCAGTACTTC; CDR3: CASSVDEGATETQYF
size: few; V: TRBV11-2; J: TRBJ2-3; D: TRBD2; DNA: TGTGCCAGCAGGGCACTAGCGGGGGGGCGACCAGATACGCAGTATTTT; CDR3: CASRALAGGRPDTQYF
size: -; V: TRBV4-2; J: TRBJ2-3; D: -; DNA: TGTGCCAGCAGCCAAGCGGGGGAGAACACAGATACGCAGTATTTT; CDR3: CASSQAGENTDTQYF
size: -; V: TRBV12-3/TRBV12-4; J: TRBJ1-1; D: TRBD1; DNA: TGTGCCAGCAGTCCTAACAGGGGATGGGACACTGAAGCTTTCTTT; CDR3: CASSPNRGWDTEAFF